This record looks at one TCR beta chain sequence and its context. This clone is a singleton in its sample. No cognate antigen has been identified for it. There are no base qualities to consult, and no much larger clone falls within one base. This specimen's time point label, per the study, means: pretreatment peripheral blood. The cohort included 29 patients with locally advanced or metastatic urothelial carcinoma who were treated at Memorial Sloan Kettering on a trial protocol. Peripheral blood mononuclear cells were collected pretreatment and during treatment, with between 1 and 8 total time points per patient. The Qiagen DNeasy Blood extraction kit was used to purify genomic DNA from total PBMCs and tumor samples. PBMCs were collected pretreatment and during treatment and were isolated and stored as previously described. To estimate absolute template abundance from read counts, synthetic TCR analog templates were spiked into each PCR. Using the immunoSEQ assay, TCRbeta CDR3 regions were amplified from genomic DNA with bias-controlled V and J gene primers. Sequencing of rearranged TCRbeta segments was performed at approximately 20X coverage. Under the source paper's analysis protocol: Sequencing errors were corrected by clustering and CDR3s were annotated against IMGT to assign V, D and J genes. Downstream analyses used only productive TCRbeta rearrangements, leaving out any out-of-frame or stop-codon sequences. To compute clonality, Shannon entropy was normalized by the log of the number of unique productive sequences and then subtracted from one. Clones differing between time points or between blood and tumor were identified using Fisher's exact test with Benjamini-Hochberg correction, with an adjusted p below 0.01 applied as the threshold. TCRdb carries this immuneACCESS record with in-frame sequences only. Its versions omit some clonotypes, under half of them owing to an unresolved V gene in the studies checked, with the rest unexplained. V and J calls and clone size are given by that table; D and trimming were obtained from the DNA. Across this sample there are tens of thousands of clones, with around 88% seen only once. Of the sample, approximately 14% falls within the top ten clones.

These data originate in a study of PD-L1 blockade in urothelial cancer (TCRdb year 2017). Turning to the overall study: Therapy was started in the mid-2010s for all patients, and atezolizumab 1,200 mg was administered intravenously every 3 weeks. About 90% of the roughly 29 patients were identified as males with urothelial cancer of bladder origin, and a prior smoking history was reported by 18 of 29 patients. Patients had an ECOG performance status of 0 or 1 and had received between 0 and 3 prior chemotherapy regimens. Blood samples were analyzed at 3 weeks after treatment start (second dose) and at 6 weeks after treatment start. Blood samples gave a median of roughly 150,000 T cells and approximately 80,000 unique TCRs, with a median clonality of 0.080. The study, an exploratory multi-omic analysis, examined somatic, immune and clinical correlates of response to PD-L1 blockade with atezolizumab in urothelial cancer. TCR sequencing covered pretreatment tumor samples and matched, serially collected peripheral blood taken before and after atezolizumab treatment. Durable clinical benefit was defined as a progression-free survival longer than 6 months, and TCR features were additionally tested against progression-free survival and overall survival. In the same patients, pretreatment tumors underwent whole exome sequencing and RNA sequencing in addition to TCR sequencing. Eight or nine patients reached durable clinical benefit, while fewer than 25 patients did not. Twenty-nine patients had pretreatment blood TCR-seq, roughly 25 had at least one posttreatment blood collection, and roughly 25 had tumor TCR-seq. The full study reports these points: A pretreatment peripheral blood TCR clonality below the median was linked to improved progression-free and overall survival. Because the sample size was small (n of about 30) and many exploratory analyses were performed, the results are intended to be hypothesis-generating. Among patients with durable benefit, tumor-associated TCR clones showed greater expansion in peripheral blood 3 weeks after treatment started (n ≈ 22, p = 0.022).

V is shortened by 7 bases, J by 6 bases, and the region joining them spans 15 bases. The germline V gene (reference sequence) yields LNHDA for CDR1 and SQIVND for CDR2. From the cysteine through the phenylalanine, the CDR3 covers 13 amino acids. Only CDR3 DNA remains: 39 bases, in frame from the first base. The TCR comes from a woman aged 55-70 years with urothelial cancer. The specimen was PBMCs, collected around atezolizumab (anti-PD-L1) treatment. The chain was built from TRBV19 and TRBJ1-2; a weak D assignment points to TRBD1 (6 bases agree). The bases read TGTGCCAGTAACCGACAGGCCGGGGATGGCTACACCTTC. The resulting protein is CASNRQAGDGYTF.